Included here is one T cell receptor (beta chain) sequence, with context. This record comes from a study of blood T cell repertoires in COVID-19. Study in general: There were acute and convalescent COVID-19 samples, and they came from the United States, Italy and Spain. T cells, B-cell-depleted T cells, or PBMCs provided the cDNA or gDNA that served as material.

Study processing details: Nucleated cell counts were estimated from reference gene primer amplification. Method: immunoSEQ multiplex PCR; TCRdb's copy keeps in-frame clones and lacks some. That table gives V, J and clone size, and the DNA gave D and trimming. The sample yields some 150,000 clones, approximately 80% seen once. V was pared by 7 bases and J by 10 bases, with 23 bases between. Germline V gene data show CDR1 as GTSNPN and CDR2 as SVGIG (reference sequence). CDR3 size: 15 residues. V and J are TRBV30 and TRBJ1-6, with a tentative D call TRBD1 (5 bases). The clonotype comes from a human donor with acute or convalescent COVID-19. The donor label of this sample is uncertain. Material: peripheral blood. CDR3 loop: CASLRRSGGRSPLHF. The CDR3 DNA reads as TGTGCCTCCTTACGCAGGTCGGGGGGAAGATCACCCCTCCACTTT.